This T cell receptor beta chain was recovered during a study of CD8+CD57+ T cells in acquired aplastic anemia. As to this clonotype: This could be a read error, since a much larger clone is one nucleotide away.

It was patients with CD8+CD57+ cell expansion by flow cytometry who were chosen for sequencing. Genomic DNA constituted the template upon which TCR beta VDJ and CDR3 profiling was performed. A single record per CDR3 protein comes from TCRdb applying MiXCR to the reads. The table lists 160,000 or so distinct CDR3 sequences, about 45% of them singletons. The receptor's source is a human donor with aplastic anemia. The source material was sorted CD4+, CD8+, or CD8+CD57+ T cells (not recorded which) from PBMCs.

CDR3 nucleotides: TGTGCCAACAGCCTCACCCTTTTAGCTGAAGCTTTCTTT. Translation: CANSLTLLAEAFF. The rearrangement joins TRBV6-2 or TRBV6-3 to TRBJ1-1; D is uncertain. Between the trimmed V and J ends, which lost 10 bases and 6 bases, there was a span of 18 bases. Germline V lookup: CDR1 MNHEY, CDR2 SVGEGT. The CDR3 runs 13 residues.